The 30 T cell receptor beta chains below were found in one sample sequenced in a study of shared clonotypes between healthy human individuals. The table came from immunoSEQ multiplex PCR; TCRdb's copy has only in-frame clones and leaves some out. This table has more than 2 million clones, 90% to 97% appearing once. The sequenced material came from naive CD4+ T cells sorted from blood. Regarding subset: CD45RA+ positively selected. The source of these receptors is a man younger than 30 in good health.

This clone was found once. This chain links TRBV7-3 with TRBJ2-5; 10 nucleotides line up with TRBD1. Per the germline V gene, CDR1 is SGHTA and CDR2 is FQGTGA. The V segment lost 4 bases and the J segment 2 bases; nucleotides outside the gene matches: 4. This CDR3 is 15 amino acids long. The CDR3 region has the DNA TGTGCCAGCAGCTGGACAGGGGGTGGACAAGAGACCCAGTACTTC. Protein: CASSWTGGGQETQYF.

This chain joins TRBV5-5 and TRBJ1-3; D perhaps matches TRBD1 (5 bases). Per germline, CDR1 SGHKS and CDR2 YYEKEE (reference sequence). The CDR3 loop spans 14 amino acids. The V end lost 1 base, the J end lost 0 bases, and 5 bases lay between the germline ends. Here the CDR3 DNA reads TGTGCCAGCAGCTTGCAGGGCTCTGGAAACACCATATATTTT. Its translation is CASSLQGSGNTIYF. Filled out from reference TRBV5-5 and TRBJ1-3, the complete variable domain reads DAGVTQSPTHLIKTRGQQVTLRCSPISGHKSVSWYQQVLGQGPQFIFQYYEKEERGRGNFPDRFSARQFPNYSSELNVNALLLGDSALYLCASSLQGSGNTIYFGEGSWLTVV.

The chain employs TRBV6-5 and TRBJ1-2; no clear D. V gave up 10 bases and J gave up 6 bases, with 18 bases separating them. This CDR3 spans 13 amino acids. CDR1 is MNHEY, CDR2 SVGAGI, per germline. The CDR3 DNA reads TGTGCCACCAACCGAGGCAAATCGGATGGCTACACCTTC. It translates to CATNRGKSDGYTF.

As regards this clone: The sample carries other DNA sequences with the same CDR3. The chain links TRBV6-6 to TRBJ1-1, with D perhaps matching TRBD1 (6 bases). CDR1 MNHNY and CDR2 SVGAGI come from the germline V gene (reference sequence). Trimming pared 4 bases from V and 1 base from J, leaving 10 bases between. This CDR3 has 14 amino acids. In nucleotides, the CDR3 is TGTGCCAGCAGTTCTCAAGGGGGGAACACTGAAGCTTTCTTT. It codes for CASSSQGGNTEAFF.

The chain has TRBV7-9 and TRBJ1-1; D gene uncertain. CDR1 SEHNR and CDR2 FQNEAQ come from the germline V gene (reference sequence). The CDR3 length is 14 residues. Trimming pared 7 bases from V and 2 bases from J, leaving 14 bases between. CDR3 sequence: CASTETTVNTEAFF. CDR3 nucleotide sequence: TGTGCCAGCACCGAGACGACGGTAAACACTGAAGCTTTCTTT. The full variable domain, in which reference TRBV7-9 and TRBJ1-1 provide the parts outside the CDR3, is DTGVSQNPRHKITKRGQNVTFRCDPISEHNRLYWYRQTLGQGPEFLTYFQNEAQLEKSRLLSDRFSAERPKGSFSTLEIQRTEQGDSAMYLCASTETTVNTEAFFGQGTRLTVV.

The chain couples TRBV5-4 to TRBJ1-1, with D tentatively TRBD1 (5 bases). The CDR3 contains 13 residues. V dropped 8 bases and J dropped 0 bases, with 11 bases sitting between them. Germline loops: CDR1 SGHNT, CDR2 YYREEE (reference sequence). The CDR3 region has the DNA TGTGCCAGTGGAGTGACAGTGAACACTGAAGCTTTCTTT. Amino acids: CASGVTVNTEAFF.

The chain combines TRBV6-5 with TRBJ2-3; TRBD2 aligns across 7 bases. Trimming took 4 bases from V and 3 from J; bases not matched to a gene: 10. The length of the CDR3 is 16 residues. Germline V gene lookup returns CDR1 MNHEY and CDR2 SVGAGI. CDR3 sequence reads: CASSSLTGGGTDTQYF. The CDR3 bases are TGTGCCAGCAGTTCCTTAACGGGGGGAGGAACAGATACGCAGTATTTT.

This chain connects TRBV6-1 to TRBJ1-1; 10 bases fit TRBD1. This CDR3 has 13 amino acids. Germline V gene lookup returns CDR1 MNHNS and CDR2 SASEGT. V lost 3 bases, J lost 5 bases, and 0 bases stayed unmatched. CDR3 amino acids: CASSEGQGTEAFF. In nucleotides, the CDR3 is TGTGCCAGCAGTGAGGGACAGGGGACTGAAGCTTTCTTT.

As to this clone: Other DNA sequences from this sample encode an identical CDR3 as well. The rearrangement links TRBV29-1 to TRBJ2-7; D is perhaps TRBD2 (6 bases). The CDR3 has 13 residues. Germline V gives CDR1 SQVTM, CDR2 ANQGSEA. V lost 6 bases to trimming and J lost 2 bases, with 14 bases between them. The CDR3 spells CSVAGTLTYEQYF. The DNA of the CDR3 is TGCAGCGTGGCCGGGACTCTGACCTACGAGCAGTACTTC.

V gene TRBV29-1 combines with J gene TRBJ2-5, with D perhaps TRBD2 (7 bases). V dropped 1 base and J dropped 4 bases, with 16 bases sitting between them. The length of the CDR3 is 15 residues. Germline V gives CDR1 SQVTM, CDR2 ANQGSEA. CDR3 bases: TGCAGCGTTGAAGTATGGGGGGGCACTTCAGAGACCCAGTACTTC. As protein: CSVEVWGGTSETQYF.

This clone was seen just once. The chain recombines TRBV5-1 with TRBJ1-1; 12 positions match TRBD1. The J segment lost 4 bases and the V segment lost 4 bases, leaving 2 bases of the junction unmatched. This CDR3 contains 14 residues. The germline V gene encodes CDR1 SGHRS and CDR2 YFSETQ. In DNA form, the CDR3 reads TGCGCCAGCAGCAAGGGACAGGGGGCCACTGAAGCTTTCTTT. It codes for CASSKGQGATEAFF.

The chain recombines TRBV29-1 with TRBJ2-5, with D possibly matching TRBD1 (6 bases). Germline-derived CDR1 and CDR2 are SQVTM and ANQGSEA. CDR3 length: 13 amino acids. V was pared by 3 bases and J by 2 bases, with 10 bases between. The CDR3 is CSVDGQGQETQYF. The CDR3 DNA reads TGCAGCGTTGATGGGCAGGGGCAAGAGACCCAGTACTTC.

This clone was counted once. The rearrangement links TRBV6-6 to TRBJ2-3; the D gene could be TRBD1 or TRBD2 (5 bases each). CDR3 length: 14 residues. The V gene lost 2 bases and the J gene lost 0 bases, with 6 bases spanning the gap. The germline CDR1 and CDR2 sequences are MNHNY and SVGAGI (reference sequence). The CDR3 sequence is CASSYGDSTDTQYF. The CDR3 DNA follows: TGTGCCAGCAGTTACGGGGACAGCACAGATACGCAGTATTTT.

CDR3 bases: TGTGCCATCAGTGTGAGAGACCTGAACACTGAAGCTTTCTTT. Amino acids: CAISVRDLNTEAFF. The genes are TRBV10-3 and TRBJ1-1; D uncertain. This CDR3 has 14 residues. Germline-derived CDR1 and CDR2 are ENHRY and SYGVKD. The V and J ends lost 4 bases and 0 bases respectively, with 9 bases between them.

This chain connects TRBV5-1 to TRBJ2-3, with 11 bases identical to TRBD1. Germline V gene data show CDR1 as SGHRS and CDR2 as YFSETQ. The J segment lost 4 bases and the V segment lost 5 bases, leaving 6 bases of the junction unmatched. The CDR3 has 15 amino acids. CDR3 sequence (DNA): TGCGCCAGCAGACGACGGACAGGGGGCCCAGATACGCAGTATTTT. Encoded protein: CASRRRTGGPDTQYF.

This clone appeared a single time. The chain links TRBV29-1 to TRBJ2-5; D not certain. The germline V gene encodes CDR1 SQVTM and CDR2 ANQGSEA. The CDR3 totals 13 residues. V lost 3 bases and J 1 base, leaving 9 bases between the germline ends. The CDR3 loop reads CSVDENSQETQYF. In DNA form, the CDR3 reads TGCAGCGTTGACGAGAACTCCCAAGAGACCCAGTACTTC.

This chain links TRBV4-1 with TRBJ1-5; D is uncertain. The V gene's germline CDR1 is MGHRA and CDR2 YSYEKL. The CDR3 is 15 amino acids. Between the trimmed V and J ends, which lost 0 bases and 3 bases, there was a span of 9 bases. The CDR3 region has the DNA TGCGCCAGCAGCCAAGATCCACAGTACAATCAGCCCCAGCATTTT. This translates into CASSQDPQYNQPQHF.

This clone came up once. The rearrangement links TRBV7-8 to TRBJ2-7; 9 nucleotides agree with TRBD1. CDR3 length equals 15 residues. Germline loops: CDR1 SGHVS, CDR2 FQNEAQ. Trimming at V came to 4 bases and at J to 7 bases, leaving 11 bases not matched to a gene. CDR3 amino acids: CASSWGQGGLGEQYF. DNA for the CDR3: TGTGCCAGCAGCTGGGGACAGGGAGGGTTGGGGGAGCAGTACTTC.

The count of this clone is one. The V and J genes are TRBV7-2 and TRBJ2-7; D not certain. Germline assignment: CDR1 SGHTA and CDR2 FQGNSA. The CDR3 spans 11 residues. Trimming removed 1 base at V and 10 bases at J, with 8 bases between. The DNA of the CDR3 is TGTGCCAGCAGCTTAGGTTTCTCCCAGTACTTC. Protein product: CASSLGFSQYF. Drawing the rest from reference TRBV7-2 and TRBJ2-7, the complete variable domain is GAGVSQSPSNKVTEKGKDVELRCDPISGHTALYWYRQSLGQGLEFLIYFQGNSAPDKSGLPSDRFSAERTGGSVSTLTIQRTQQEDSAVYLCASSLGFSQYFGPGTRLTVT.

The rearrangement uses TRBV29-1 and TRBJ1-1; D gene uncertain. The CDR3 is 13 residues long. V was trimmed by 7 bases and J by 3 bases, leaving 15 bases between them. The V gene's germline CDR1 is SQVTM and CDR2 ANQGSEA. CDR3 sequence: CSAERVLDTEAFF. The DNA for the CDR3 is TGCAGCGCCGAAAGGGTCCTGGACACTGAAGCTTTCTTT.

CDR3 amino acids: CASSLGGLGRDTQYF. The CDR3 nucleotides are TGCGCCAGCAGCTTGGGGGGGCTGGGGCGAGATACGCAGTATTTT. The rearrangement links TRBV5-1 to TRBJ2-3; D is possibly TRBD1 (6 bases). The V and J ends lost 0 bases and 5 bases respectively, with 13 bases between them. The CDR3 totals 15 residues. Germline V CDR1 and CDR2: SGHRS, YFSETQ.

J is TRBJ1-2 and V is TRBV4-3; no clear D gene. There are 15 residues in the CDR3. Trimming took 2 bases from V and 5 from J, leaving 15 bases between them. Germline CDR1 reads LGHNA; CDR2 reads YSLEER. CDR3 sequence: CASSQRRQVEYGYTF. The DNA of the CDR3 is TGCGCCAGCAGCCAAAGGCGTCAGGTGGAATATGGCTACACCTTC.

This clone showed up just once. The J gene is TRBJ1-2, the V gene TRBV20-1, with D unclear. The V end was cut by 4 bases, the J end by 10 bases, with 13 bases between. This CDR3 region has 11 residues. Germline assignment: CDR1 DFQATT and CDR2 SNEGSKA (reference sequence). CDR3 DNA sequence: TGCAGTGCTATTGGGTTGGTTGACTACACCTTC. It is translated as CSAIGLVDYTF.

The V gene is TRBV28, the J gene TRBJ2-7; no clear D gene. The V and J ends lost 3 bases and 6 bases respectively, with 6 bases between them. The length of the CDR3 is 11 residues. Germline CDR1 MDHEN, CDR2 SYDVKM. The CDR3 reads CASSFRVEQYF. Here the CDR3 DNA reads TGTGCCAGCAGTTTTAGGGTCGAGCAGTACTTC.

The chain carries TRBV7-3 and TRBJ2-2, with 9 bases fitting TRBD1. The V and J ends lost 5 bases and 2 bases, in that order; junction bases with no gene match: 12. CDR1 and CDR2 (germline): SGHTA, FQGTGA. The CDR3 runs to 18 residues. CDR3 in amino acids: CASSHEGWDRVNTGELFF. The DNA for the CDR3 is TGTGCCAGCAGCCATGAGGGTTGGGACAGGGTCAACACCGGGGAGCTGTTTTTT.

V is TRBV2 and J is TRBJ1-1; weak D call: TRBD1 (5 bases). This CDR3 comprises 11 residues. In germline, CDR1 is SNHLY, CDR2 FYNNEI. V lost 3 bases and J 9 bases, leaving 8 bases between the germline ends. CDR3 coding DNA: TGTGCCAGCAGTGACTGGACAAAAGCTTTCTTT. Its translation is CASSDWTKAFF.

A single count supports this clone. The chain uses TRBV19 and TRBJ2-7; D possibly uses TRBD1 or TRBD2 (5 bases each). Trimming took 5 bases from V and 3 from J, leaving 17 bases between them. CDR1 and CDR2 from the germline V gene are LNHDA and SQIVND (reference sequence). The CDR3 consists of 15 residues. CDR3 protein: CASSSRGPGVYEQYF. CDR3 nucleotides: TGTGCCAGTAGTTCCCGGGGACCAGGAGTCTACGAGCAGTACTTC.

The chain employs TRBV7-8 and TRBJ2-3; 15 bases are shared with TRBD2. Trimming took 4 bases from V and 2 from J; bases not matched to a gene: 13. The germline CDR1 and CDR2 sequences are SGHVS and FQNEAQ. This CDR3 contains 20 residues. CDR3 DNA sequence: TGTGCCAGCAGCTCAGGGACTAGCGGGAGGATCGAAAGCATCACAGATACGCAGTATTTT. It codes for CASSSGTSGRIESITDTQYF.

This clone was observed once. This chain joins TRBV15 and TRBJ2-7; maybe TRBD1 (6 bases). This CDR3 comprises 14 residues. The V and J ends lost 6 bases and 0 bases respectively, with 12 bases between them. Germline V lookup: CDR1 LNHNV, CDR2 YYDKDF (reference sequence). CDR3 sequence reads: CATRTTGSSYEQYF. The CDR3 bases are TGTGCCACCAGAACGACAGGTAGCTCCTACGAGCAGTACTTC.

The chain is built from TRBV9 and TRBJ2-3, with 7 positions matching TRBD2. The germline V gene encodes CDR1 SGDLS and CDR2 YYNGEE. V shed 2 bases and J 5 bases; nucleotides not matched to a gene: 8. The CDR3 covers 15 residues. The CDR3 DNA follows: TGTGCCAGCAGCGTCTTTTCGGGGGGAGGAGATACGCAGTATTTT. Translated, it gives CASSVFSGGGDTQYF.